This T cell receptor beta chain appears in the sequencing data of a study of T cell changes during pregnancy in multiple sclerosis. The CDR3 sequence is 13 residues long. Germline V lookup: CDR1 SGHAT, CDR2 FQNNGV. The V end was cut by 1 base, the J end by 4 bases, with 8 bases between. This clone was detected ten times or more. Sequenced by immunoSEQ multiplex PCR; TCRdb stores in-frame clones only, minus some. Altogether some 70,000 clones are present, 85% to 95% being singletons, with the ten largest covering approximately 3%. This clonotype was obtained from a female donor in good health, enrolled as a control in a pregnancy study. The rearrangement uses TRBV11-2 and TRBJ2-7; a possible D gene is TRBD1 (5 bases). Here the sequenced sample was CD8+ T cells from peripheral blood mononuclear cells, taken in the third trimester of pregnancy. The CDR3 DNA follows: TGTGCCAGCAGCTTAGCGACAGCGTACGAGCAGTACTTC. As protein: CASSLATAYEQYF.